The 14 T cell receptor beta chains below all came from one sample that was sequenced in a study of T cell changes during pregnancy in multiple sclerosis. Clones were read by immunoSEQ multiplex PCR, and TCRdb kept only the in-frame ones, dropping some. Counted here are approximately 50,000 clones, around 90% occurring once; the ten biggest clones make up almost 6.5%. The source was peripheral blood, collected in the third trimester of pregnancy. These receptor sequences come from a female donor in good health, enrolled as a control in a pregnancy study.

V and J are TRBV9 and TRBJ2-3, with TRBD2 matching over 9 bases. After removal of 3 bases from V and 8 bases from J, the junction contained 16 bases not matched to a gene. Germline V gives CDR1 SGDLS, CDR2 YYNGEE. This CDR3 contains 17 residues. The CDR3 reads CASSALTGGGREGTQYF. CDR3 nucleotides: TGTGCCAGCAGCGCCCTGACCGGGGGCGGGAGGGAGGGTACGCAGTATTTT.

This clone was recorded only once. V is TRBV18 and J is TRBJ1-5, with TRBD1 matching 9 bases. The CDR3 contains 15 residues. V lost 4 bases to trimming and J lost 4 bases; unmatched junction nucleotides: 5. Germline CDR1 KGHSH, CDR2 LQKENI. CDR3 residues: CASSLTGGGNQPQHF. The CDR3 bases are TGTGCCAGCTCACTGACAGGGGGGGGAAATCAGCCCCAGCATTTT.

The table lists this clone with a count of one. V and J are TRBV5-1 and TRBJ1-2, with 7 bases lining up with TRBD1. Germline V gene lookup returns CDR1 SGHRS and CDR2 YFSETQ. Losses at the gene ends were 0 bases for V and 1 base for J; bases not matched to a gene: 3. The CDR3 is 15 residues long. In DNA, the CDR3 is TGCGCCAGCAGCTTGGGAGACAGGGTTAACTATGGCTACACCTTC. This encodes CASSLGDRVNYGYTF.

V usage is TRBV4-2 and J usage is TRBJ2-1, with D uncertain. In germline, CDR1 is LGHNA, CDR2 YNFKEQ. The CDR3 sequence is 13 residues long. V lost 0 bases to trimming and J lost 4 bases, with 4 bases between them. DNA for the CDR3: TGTGCCAGCAGCCAAGAGCAGTACAATGAGCAGTTCTTC. Protein: CASSQEQYNEQFF.

V and J are TRBV27 and TRBJ1-5, with a tentative D call TRBD1 (5 bases). This CDR3 contains 14 residues. Looked up from germline, CDR1 is MNHEY and CDR2 is SMNVEV (reference sequence). Trimming stripped 4 bases from V and 2 bases from J, with 9 bases between. Written as DNA, the CDR3 is TGTGCCAGCAGTTCGGGGGTTGGCAATCAGCCCCAGCATTTT. Its translation: CASSSGVGNQPQHF.

This rearrangement joins TRBV4-3 to TRBJ1-2; 8 bases are shared with TRBD1. This CDR3 has 16 residues. Trimming removed 4 bases from V and 2 bases from J; junction bases left unmatched: 9. CDR1 is LGHNA and CDR2 is YSLEER in the germline V gene. CDR3 in amino acids: CASSPQMTGANYGYTF. CDR3 bases: TGCGCCAGCAGCCCCCAAATGACAGGGGCCAACTATGGCTACACCTTC.

The J gene is TRBJ2-1, the V gene TRBV10-3; unclear D gene. Germline lookup yields CDR1 ENHRY and CDR2 SYGVKD. V was clipped by 5 bases and J by 8 bases, with 7 bases between them. This CDR3 is 11 amino acids long. CDR3 amino acids: CAISSMDEQFF. CDR3 bases: TGTGCCATCAGTTCTATGGATGAGCAGTTCTTC.

This chain connects TRBV6-5 to TRBJ2-7; 13 nucleotides agree with TRBD2. The V gene's germline CDR1 is MNHEY and CDR2 SVGAGI. CDR3 length equals 16 residues. The V and J ends lost 0 bases and 2 bases, in that order; junction bases with no gene match: 1. The CDR3 reads CASSYSGLAGAYEQYF. DNA of the CDR3: TGTGCCAGCAGTTACTCTGGACTAGCGGGGGCCTACGAGCAGTACTTC.

The chain uses TRBV21-1 and TRBJ1-2. TRBV21-1 is a recognized pseudogene. The CDR3 totals 17 residues. The CDR3 nucleotides are TGTGCCAGCAGCAAAGTCCACCCCCCGGGACTGAACTATGGCTACACCTTC. Protein sequence: CASSKVHPPGLNYGYTF.

This chain links TRBV27 with TRBJ1-2; 7 bases match TRBD1. V shed 5 bases and J 7 bases; nucleotides not matched to a gene: 4. The germline gives CDR1 MNHEY, CDR2 SMNVEV (reference sequence). The CDR3 loop spans 12 amino acids. CDR3 coding DNA: TGTGCCAGCAGTCCGACAGGGCTTGGCTACACCTTC. Protein: CASSPTGLGYTF.

V and J are TRBV10-1 and TRBJ2-2; TRBD1 matches at 9 bases. CDR3 size: 17 residues. Germline trimming cut 6 bases from V and 1 base from J; bases unmatched to any gene: 9. The V gene's germline CDR1 is WNHNN and CDR2 SYGVQD (reference sequence). CDR3 nucleotide sequence: TGCGCCAGCAGGGGGAAAATGACAGGGGGGAACACCGGGGAGCTGTTTTTT. Its protein is CASRGKMTGGNTGELFF.

This clone was observed once. This sequence joins TRBV30 and TRBJ1-2; a possible D gene is TRBD1 (5 bases). Trimming cost V 3 bases and J 2 bases, with 16 bases left between them. Germline loops: CDR1 GTSNPN, CDR2 SVGIG (reference sequence). This CDR3 has 15 amino acids. The CDR3 reads CAWRTERTHNYGYTF. For the CDR3, the DNA is TGTGCCTGGAGGACGGAACGGACACACAACTATGGCTACACCTTC.

V and J are TRBV6-5 and TRBJ1-1; 8 positions agree with TRBD1. Germline trimming cut 6 bases from V and 5 bases from J; bases unmatched to any gene: 8. The CDR3 sequence is 14 residues long. Germline CDR1 and CDR2: MNHEY and SVGAGI. The CDR3: CASSFGQGVTEAFF. CDR3 in DNA: TGTGCCAGCAGCTTTGGACAGGGCGTTACTGAAGCTTTCTTT.

This clone was seen just once. The chain carries TRBV13 and TRBJ1-5, with no clear D. Per germline, CDR1 PRHDT and CDR2 FYEKMQ (reference sequence). The V and J ends lost 3 bases and 4 bases respectively, with 4 bases between them. There are 12 residues in the CDR3. The CDR3 DNA reads TGTGCCAGCAGCTTCCCAAATCAGCCCCAGCATTTT. This sequence encodes CASSFPNQPQHF. The full variable domain, rest sourced from reference TRBV13 and TRBJ1-5, is AAGVIQSPRHLIKEKRETATLKCYPIPRHDTVYWYQQGPGQDPQFLISFYEKMQSDKGSIPDRFSAQQFSDYHSELNMSSLELGDSALYFCASSFPNQPQHFGDGTRLSIL.